Below, 27 T cell receptor beta chains from the same sample are listed, as sequenced in a study of beta chain features in type 1 diabetes. Since all of the isolated RNA was reverse transcribed, expressed TCRB transcripts were what got sequenced. The table came from immunoSEQ multiplex PCR; TCRdb's copy has only in-frame clones and leaves some out. This repertoire shows under 250,000 clones, 13% to 15% found once; its top ten account for around 0.025%. The sample was naive CD4+ T cells from blood. The receptors originated from a woman aged 40 to 55 in good health.

In its sample, this clone was seen a few times. The sample carries other DNA sequences with the same CDR3. CDR3 DNA: TGTGCCAGCAGTTACTCTCGGGGGACGGGGGCCAACGTCCTGACTTTC. This translates into CASSYSRGTGANVLTF. The rearrangement uses TRBV6-5 and TRBJ2-6; D is perhaps TRBD2 (6 bases). This CDR3 region has 16 residues. V gave up 0 bases and J gave up 4 bases, with 10 bases separating them. The V gene's germline CDR1 is MNHEY and CDR2 SVGAGI.

This clone was seen a few times. The chain is built from TRBV21-1 and TRBJ2-1; the D call of TRBD2 is as the table states it, not checked on the DNA. TRBV21-1 is an annotated pseudogene. This CDR3 is 18 amino acids long. The CDR3 spells CASSDGTTALSSYNEQFF. Written as DNA, the CDR3 is TGTGCCAGCAGCGACGGGACTACCGCCCTGAGCTCCTACAATGAGCAGTTCTTC.

The rearrangement links TRBV14 to TRBJ2-7; 9 bases fit TRBD1. Trimming took 0 bases from V and 2 from J; bases not matched to a gene: 8. Germline values: CDR1 SGHDN, CDR2 FVKESK. There are 17 residues in the CDR3. CDR3 DNA: TGTGCCAGCAGCCAAGACCAAACAGGGACAGGGACCTACGAGCAGTACTTC. It specifies CASSQDQTGTGTYEQYF.

The CDR3 DNA sequence: TGTGCCAGCAGCCTCGCCCCCGGGACCCAGTACTTC. Residues: CASSLAPGTQYF. V gene TRBV7-9 combines with J gene TRBJ2-5; D uncertain. V lost 5 bases and J 7 bases, leaving 11 bases between the germline ends. The length of the CDR3 is 12 residues. Germline CDR1 and CDR2: SEHNR and FQNEAQ (reference sequence).

At least ten counts were recorded for this clone. The chain combines TRBV29-1 with TRBJ2-6, with D uncertain. From germline, CDR1 is SQVTM and CDR2 ANQGSEA. V lost 3 bases and J lost 3, with 3 bases in between. The CDR3 sequence is 12 residues long. This CDR3 reads CSVDLGANVLTF. The CDR3 nucleotides read TGCAGCGTTGACCTTGGGGCCAACGTCCTGACTTTC.

This clone was seen a handful of times. The chain employs TRBV29-1 and TRBJ2-3; no clear D. The CDR3 contains 13 residues. Germline CDR1 SQVTM, CDR2 ANQGSEA. V was trimmed by 6 bases and J by 1 base, leaving 11 bases between them. In DNA form, the CDR3 reads TGCAGCGTAATAGTTAGAGGCACAGATACGCAGTATTTT. Protein: CSVIVRGTDTQYF.

This clone was seen a few times. The chain is built from TRBV18 and TRBJ1-5; a weak D match, TRBD1 (5 bases). Trimming left V 6 bases short and J 0 bases short, with 9 bases between. The CDR3 consists of 14 residues. CDR1 and CDR2 (germline): KGHSH, LQKENI. CDR3 sequence reads: CASSFQGSNQPQHF. The CDR3, as DNA: TGTGCCAGCTCTTTCCAGGGTAGCAATCAGCCCCAGCATTTT.

The genes are TRBV2 and TRBJ2-5, with 11 bases matching TRBD2. Per the germline V gene, CDR1 is SNHLY and CDR2 is FYNNEI. V was pared by 6 bases and J by 1 base, with 4 bases of the junction left unmatched. The CDR3 has 15 amino acids. CDR3 amino acids: CASRRLAGIQETQYF. The CDR3 DNA sequence: TGTGCCAGCAGGCGACTAGCGGGGATCCAAGAGACCCAGTACTTC.

The chain links TRBV29-1 to TRBJ2-5; D possibly corresponds to TRBD1 (6 bases). CDR1 and CDR2 from the germline V gene are SQVTM and ANQGSEA. V gave up 6 bases and J gave up 3 bases, with 14 bases separating them. This CDR3 contains 13 residues. The CDR3 bases are TGCAGCGTGCTCAGGGGCCCAGAAGAGACCCAGTACTTC. Translation: CSVLRGPEETQYF.

This clone has a handful of counts. The rearrangement joins TRBV2 to TRBJ1-2, with TRBD1 as a possible D gene (6 bases). The CDR3 is 16 residues long. Germline CDR1 SNHLY, CDR2 FYNNEI. V was clipped by 6 bases and J by 4 bases, with 21 bases between them. The CDR3 DNA is TGTGCCAGCAGCACACGACCGACACAGGGCGTCTATGGCTACACCTTC. Translated, it gives CASSTRPTQGVYGYTF.

This chain links TRBV18 with TRBJ1-4; no clear D. Trimming cost V 3 bases and J 13 bases, with 21 bases left between them. CDR1 and CDR2 (germline): KGHSH, LQKENI. This CDR3 comprises 15 residues. The CDR3 reads CASSPGRELMGRLFF. CDR3 DNA: TGTGCCAGCTCACCTGGGCGAGAACTAATGGGGAGACTGTTTTTT.

The J gene is TRBJ1-2, the V gene TRBV6-1; the D gene is possibly TRBD1 (6 bases). The length of the CDR3 is 14 residues. From germline, CDR1 is MNHNS and CDR2 SASEGT. V was clipped by 3 bases and J by 6 bases, with 14 bases between them. CDR3 nucleotides: TGTGCCAGCAGTGATGCACAGGGTTGGGATGGCTACACCTTC. It translates to CASSDAQGWDGYTF.

The chain joins TRBV4-1 to TRBJ1-2; TRBD1 might be the D (5 bases). CDR3 length equals 15 residues. Per the germline V gene, CDR1 is MGHRA and CDR2 is YSYEKL. Trimming took off 0 bases at V and 3 bases at J, with 11 bases between the two ends. CDR3 loop: CASSQDRGRDYGYTF. The CDR3 nucleotides read TGCGCCAGCAGCCAAGATCGTGGCAGGGACTATGGCTACACCTTC.

The chain links TRBV7-2 to TRBJ2-3; 8 bases fit TRBD2. The CDR3 totals 17 residues. Trimming at V came to 4 bases and at J to 1 base, leaving 10 bases not matched to a gene. Looked up from germline, CDR1 is SGHTA and CDR2 is FQGNSA. The CDR3 DNA reads as TGTGCCAGCAGCTGGACGGGACTAGTGGCCGGCACAGATACGCAGTATTTT. Translated: CASSWTGLVAGTDTQYF.

The chain joins TRBV5-1 to TRBJ2-5, with 9 bases matching TRBD2. Germline loops: CDR1 SGHRS, CDR2 YFSETQ. Germline trimming cut 7 bases from V and 2 bases from J; bases unmatched to any gene: 9. The CDR3 is 15 residues long. CDR3 loop: CASAAGGGIQETQYF. DNA for the CDR3: TGCGCCAGCGCGGCGGGAGGGGGAATACAAGAGACCCAGTACTTC.

A few counts support this clone. This chain uses TRBV7-2 with TRBJ2-2, with 8 bases that match TRBD1. The CDR3 loop spans 16 amino acids. Looked up from germline, CDR1 is SGHTA and CDR2 is FQGNSA. The V segment lost 5 bases and the J segment 5 bases; nucleotides outside the gene matches: 10. CDR3 region: CASSPTPRGRTGELFF. The CDR3 DNA follows: TGTGCCAGCAGCCCTACTCCCAGGGGGCGTACCGGGGAGCTGTTTTTT.

This clone was seen more than once but under ten times. The CDR3: CASSPSGGDHNEQFF. The CDR3, as DNA: TGCGCCAGCAGCCCCAGCGGGGGGGACCACAATGAGCAGTTCTTC. The rearrangement links TRBV5-1 to TRBJ2-1; 10 bases map to TRBD2. The V segment lost 4 bases and the J segment 5 bases; nucleotides outside the gene matches: 6. Germline V CDR1 and CDR2: SGHRS, YFSETQ. The CDR3 runs to 15 residues.

The gene calls are TRBV6-5 and TRBJ2-1; tentative D call: TRBD2 (6 bases). Germline assignment: CDR1 MNHEY and CDR2 SVGAGI. This CDR3 has 15 residues. The ends were cut back, 4 bases at V and 5 bases at J, with 15 bases in the middle. CDR3 amino acids: CASSSLRRVDNEQFF. Written as DNA, the CDR3 is TGTGCCAGCAGTTCCCTCCGGAGGGTAGACAATGAGCAGTTCTTC.

This clone was observed a few times. The V and J genes are TRBV27 and TRBJ2-3, with D possibly being TRBD1 (7 bases). V was clipped by 2 bases and J by 0 bases, with 12 bases between them. This CDR3 region has 16 residues. Per the germline V gene, CDR1 is MNHEY and CDR2 is SMNVEV (reference sequence). The CDR3 DNA reads TGTGCCAGCAGTTTAGGCGGGACAGCTAGCACAGATACGCAGTATTTT. It encodes CASSLGGTASTDTQYF.

This clone was seen a few times. The J gene is TRBJ2-1, the V gene TRBV5-1, with 12 bases fitting TRBD2. The germline CDR1 and CDR2 sequences are SGHRS and YFSETQ. This CDR3 is 17 amino acids long. V was clipped by 1 base and J by 7 bases; unmatched bases: 9. Here the CDR3 reads CASSLSSPSGGVNEQFF. The CDR3 nucleotides read TGCGCCAGCAGCTTGTCATCGCCTAGCGGGGGGGTAAATGAGCAGTTCTTC.

This clone turned up a few times. The J gene is TRBJ2-3, the V gene TRBV7-2, with 16 bases fitting TRBD2. The germline CDR1 and CDR2 sequences are SGHTA and FQGNSA. The CDR3 has 16 residues. The V segment lost 5 bases and the J segment 6 bases; nucleotides outside the gene matches: 5. In DNA form, the CDR3 reads TGTGCCAGCAGCCGGGGACTAGCGGGGGGGTCCGATACGCAGTATTTT. Translation gives CASSRGLAGGSDTQYF.

This clone was recorded a few times. The rearrangement uses TRBV28 and TRBJ1-5; no reliable D call. Between the trimmed V and J ends, which lost 1 base and 7 bases, there was a span of 14 bases. Germline values: CDR1 MDHEN, CDR2 SYDVKM. This CDR3 has 15 amino acids. The CDR3 coding sequence is TGTGCCAGCAGTTTATCCGGCGGTGGAGGGCAGCCCCAGCATTTT. It encodes CASSLSGGGGQPQHF. The full variable domain, rest sourced from reference TRBV28 and TRBJ1-5, is DVKVTQSSRYLVKRTGEKVFLECVQDMDHENMFWYRQDPGLGLRLIYFSYDVKMKEKGDIPEGYSVSREKKERFSLILESASTNQTSMYLCASSLSGGGGQPQHFGDGTRLSIL.

The chain combines TRBV28 with TRBJ1-4; possibly TRBD1 for D (6 bases). V lost 7 bases and J 6 bases, leaving 21 bases between the germline ends. The CDR3 contains 16 residues. The germline V gene encodes CDR1 MDHEN and CDR2 SYDVKM. CDR3 in amino acids: CASTLGGARVYEKLFF. The CDR3 nucleotides read TGTGCCAGCACCCTTGGGGGGGCGCGAGTATATGAAAAACTGTTTTTT.

There are a few counts of this clone. For the CDR3, the DNA is TGCGCCAGCCGCCCGGGACTGGGAAACACTGAAGCTTTCTTT. As protein: CASRPGLGNTEAFF. V gene TRBV5-1 combines with J gene TRBJ1-1, with a possible D match to TRBD1 (5 bases). The germline V gene encodes CDR1 SGHRS and CDR2 YFSETQ. The V end was cut by 7 bases, the J end by 2 bases, with 15 bases between. CDR3 length: 14 residues. The variable domain in full, with the rest retrieved from reference TRBV5-1 and TRBJ1-1, is KAGVTQTPRYLIKTRGQQVTLSCSPISGHRSVSWYQQTPGQGLQFLFEYFSETQRNKGNFPGRFSGRQFSNSRSEMNVSTLELGDSALYLCASRPGLGNTEAFFGQGTRLTVV.

There are many counts of this clone. The J gene is TRBJ2-1, the V gene TRBV7-9; D is unclear. Germline loops: CDR1 SEHNR, CDR2 FQNEAQ (reference sequence). This CDR3 comprises 11 residues. V was clipped by 7 bases and J by 9 bases, with 10 bases between them. The CDR3 DNA reads TGTGCCAGCACCAATCGCGGTGAGCAGTTCTTC. Translation gives CASTNRGEQFF.

This chain uses TRBV6-5 with TRBJ2-1; D is perhaps TRBD1 (6 bases). V lost 6 bases and J 10 bases, leaving 19 bases between the germline ends. The CDR3 loop spans 14 amino acids. Germline V lookup: CDR1 MNHEY, CDR2 SVGAGI. CDR3 loop: CASRDPDRQREQFF. As DNA, the CDR3 is TGTGCCAGCAGGGACCCCGACAGGCAACGGGAGCAGTTCTTC.

This sequence joins TRBV6-5 and TRBJ1-2; D is perhaps TRBD1 (6 bases). Trimming cost V 8 bases and J 4 bases, with 11 bases left between them. This CDR3 comprises 12 residues. The germline gives CDR1 MNHEY, CDR2 SVGAGI. The CDR3 loop is CASGDTSYGYTF. CDR3 in DNA: TGTGCCAGCGGGGACACTTCCTATGGCTACACCTTC.